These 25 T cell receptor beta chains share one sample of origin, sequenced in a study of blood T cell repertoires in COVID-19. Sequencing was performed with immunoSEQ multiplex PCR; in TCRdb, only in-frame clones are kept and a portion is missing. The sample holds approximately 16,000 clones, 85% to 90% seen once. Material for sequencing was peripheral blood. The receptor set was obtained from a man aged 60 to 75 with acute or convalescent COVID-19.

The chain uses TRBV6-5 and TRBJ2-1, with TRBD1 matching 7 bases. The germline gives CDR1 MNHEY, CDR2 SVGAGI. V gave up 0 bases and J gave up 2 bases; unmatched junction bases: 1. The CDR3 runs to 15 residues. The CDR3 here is CASSYSGQTYNEQFF. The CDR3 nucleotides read TGTGCCAGCAGTTACTCGGGACAGACCTACAATGAGCAGTTCTTC.

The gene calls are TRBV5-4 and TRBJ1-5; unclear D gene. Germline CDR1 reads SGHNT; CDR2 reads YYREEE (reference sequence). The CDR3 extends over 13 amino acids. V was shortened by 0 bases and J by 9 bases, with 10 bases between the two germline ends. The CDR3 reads CASSLAGDRPQHF. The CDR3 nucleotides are TGTGCCAGCAGCTTGGCCGGGGATAGGCCCCAGCATTTT.

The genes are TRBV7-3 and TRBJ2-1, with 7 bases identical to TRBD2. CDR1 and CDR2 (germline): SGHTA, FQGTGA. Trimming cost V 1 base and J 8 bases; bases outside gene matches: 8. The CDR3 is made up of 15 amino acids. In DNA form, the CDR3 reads TGTGCCAGCAGCTTAATAGCGGGTGGATCCCATGAGCAGTTCTTC. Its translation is CASSLIAGGSHEQFF.

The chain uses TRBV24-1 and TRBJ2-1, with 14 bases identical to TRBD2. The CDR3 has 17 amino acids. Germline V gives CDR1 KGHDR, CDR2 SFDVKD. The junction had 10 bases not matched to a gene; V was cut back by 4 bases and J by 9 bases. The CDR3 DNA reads TGTGCCACCAGTGACCCGGGACTAGCGGGAGATCTCACTGAGCAGTTCTTC. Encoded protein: CATSDPGLAGDLTEQFF.

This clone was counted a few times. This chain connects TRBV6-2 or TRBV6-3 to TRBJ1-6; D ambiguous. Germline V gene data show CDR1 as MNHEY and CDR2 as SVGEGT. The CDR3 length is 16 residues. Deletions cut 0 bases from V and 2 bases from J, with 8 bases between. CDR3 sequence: CASSYSRRAYNSPLHF. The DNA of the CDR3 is TGTGCCAGCAGTTACTCGAGGAGAGCCTATAATTCACCCCTCCACTTT.

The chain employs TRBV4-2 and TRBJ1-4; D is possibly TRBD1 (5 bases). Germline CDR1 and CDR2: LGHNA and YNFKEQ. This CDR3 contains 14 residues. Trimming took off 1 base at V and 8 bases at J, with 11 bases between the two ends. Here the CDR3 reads CASSQGQGGEKLFF. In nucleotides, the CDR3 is TGTGCCAGCAGCCAAGGCCAGGGTGGCGAAAAACTGTTTTTT.

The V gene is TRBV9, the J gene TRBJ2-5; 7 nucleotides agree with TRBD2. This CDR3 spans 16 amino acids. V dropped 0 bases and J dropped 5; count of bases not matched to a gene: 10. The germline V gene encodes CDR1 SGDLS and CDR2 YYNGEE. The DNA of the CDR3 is TGTGCCAGCAGCGTAGGACCCAGGGTGGGGGGGGAGACCCAGTACTTC. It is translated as CASSVGPRVGGETQYF.

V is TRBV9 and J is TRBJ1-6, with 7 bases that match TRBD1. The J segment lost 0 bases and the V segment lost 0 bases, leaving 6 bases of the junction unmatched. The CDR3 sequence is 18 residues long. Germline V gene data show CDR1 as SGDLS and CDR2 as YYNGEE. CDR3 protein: CASSVGQGQSSYNSPLHF. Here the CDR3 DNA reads TGTGCCAGCAGCGTAGGACAGGGTCAGAGCTCCTATAATTCACCCCTCCACTTT.

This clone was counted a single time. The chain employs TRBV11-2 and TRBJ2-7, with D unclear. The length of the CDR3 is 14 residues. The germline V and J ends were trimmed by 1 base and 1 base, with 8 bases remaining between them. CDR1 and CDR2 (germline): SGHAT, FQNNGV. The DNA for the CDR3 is TGTGCCAGCAGCTTAGTTCTTCCGTCCTACGAGCAGTACTTC. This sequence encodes CASSLVLPSYEQYF.

CDR3: CASSPDLGEVKNIQYF. The CDR3 DNA is TGTGCCAGCAGCCCGGACTTAGGGGAGGTCAAAAACATTCAGTACTTC. The chain joins TRBV28 to TRBJ2-4; tentatively, D is TRBD2 (6 bases). V was trimmed by 6 bases and J by 3 bases, leaving 18 bases between them. Germline V gene lookup returns CDR1 MDHEN and CDR2 SYDVKM. The length of the CDR3 is 16 residues.

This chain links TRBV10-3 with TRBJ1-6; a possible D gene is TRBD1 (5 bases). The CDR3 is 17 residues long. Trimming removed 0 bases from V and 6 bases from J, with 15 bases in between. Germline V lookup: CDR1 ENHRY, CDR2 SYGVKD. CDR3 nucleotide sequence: TGTGCCATCAGTGAGTCCCAGGGTGGGGGGGGTAATTCACCCCTCCACTTT. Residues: CAISESQGGGGNSPLHF.

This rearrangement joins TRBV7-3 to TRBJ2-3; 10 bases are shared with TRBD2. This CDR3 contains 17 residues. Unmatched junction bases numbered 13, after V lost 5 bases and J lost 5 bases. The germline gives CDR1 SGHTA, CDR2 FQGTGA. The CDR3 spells CASSLQASGSGIDTQYF. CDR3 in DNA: TGTGCCAGCAGCCTGCAGGCTAGCGGGAGCGGGATAGATACGCAGTATTTT.

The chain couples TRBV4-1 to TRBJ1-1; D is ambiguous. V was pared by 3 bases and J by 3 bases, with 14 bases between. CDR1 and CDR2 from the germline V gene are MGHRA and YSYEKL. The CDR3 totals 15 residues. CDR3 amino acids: CASSQEGDWYTEAFF. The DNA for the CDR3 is TGCGCCAGCAGCCAGGAGGGCGATTGGTACACTGAAGCTTTCTTT.

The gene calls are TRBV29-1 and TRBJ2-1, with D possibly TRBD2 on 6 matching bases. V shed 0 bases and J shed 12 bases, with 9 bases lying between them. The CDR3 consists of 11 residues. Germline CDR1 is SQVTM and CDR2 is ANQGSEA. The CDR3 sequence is CSVEDWRVQFF. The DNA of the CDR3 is TGCAGCGTTGAAGACTGGAGGGTGCAGTTCTTC.

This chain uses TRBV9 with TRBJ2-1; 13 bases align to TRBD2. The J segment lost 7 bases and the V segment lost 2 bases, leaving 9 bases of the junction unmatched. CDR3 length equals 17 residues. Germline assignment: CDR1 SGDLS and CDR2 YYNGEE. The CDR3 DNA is TGTGCCAGCAGCGTCTTCCCAGGGACTAGCGGGAATAATGAGCAGTTCTTC. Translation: CASSVFPGTSGNNEQFF.

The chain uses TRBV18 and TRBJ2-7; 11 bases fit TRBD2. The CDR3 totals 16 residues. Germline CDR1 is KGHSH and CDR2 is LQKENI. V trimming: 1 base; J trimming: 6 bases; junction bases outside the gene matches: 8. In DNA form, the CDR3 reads TGTGCCAGCTCACCACGGGCTAGCGGGGGGAAGGGCGAGCAGTACTTC. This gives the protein CASSPRASGGKGEQYF.

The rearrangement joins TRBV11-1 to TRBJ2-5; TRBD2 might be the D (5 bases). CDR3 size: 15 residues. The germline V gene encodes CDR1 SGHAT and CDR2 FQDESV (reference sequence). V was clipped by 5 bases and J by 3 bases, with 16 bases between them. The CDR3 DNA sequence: TGTGCCAGCAGCCTCCGAGGTCGGGGAAAAGAGACCCAGTACTTC. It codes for CASSLRGRGKETQYF.

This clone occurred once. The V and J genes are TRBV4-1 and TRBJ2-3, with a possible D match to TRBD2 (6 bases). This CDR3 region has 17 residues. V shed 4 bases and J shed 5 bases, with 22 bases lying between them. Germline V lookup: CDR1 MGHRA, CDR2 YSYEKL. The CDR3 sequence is CASSPGVGSGVVDTQYF. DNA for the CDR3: TGCGCCAGCAGCCCGGGAGTGGGCTCGGGAGTGGTAGATACGCAGTATTTT.

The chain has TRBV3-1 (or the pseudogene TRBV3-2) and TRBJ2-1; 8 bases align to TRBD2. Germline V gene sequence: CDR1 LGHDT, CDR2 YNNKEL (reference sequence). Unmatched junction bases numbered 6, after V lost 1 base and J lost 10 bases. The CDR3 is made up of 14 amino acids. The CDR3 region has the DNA TGTGCCAGCAGCCAAGGAGCGGGAGATAGAGAGCAGTTCTTC. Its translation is CASSQGAGDREQFF.

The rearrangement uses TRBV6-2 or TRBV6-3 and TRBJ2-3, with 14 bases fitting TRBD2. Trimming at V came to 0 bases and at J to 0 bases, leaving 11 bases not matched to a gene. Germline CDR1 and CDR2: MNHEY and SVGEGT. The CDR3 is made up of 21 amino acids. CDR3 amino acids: CASSYSSRTSGGYSSTDTQYF. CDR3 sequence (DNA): TGTGCCAGCAGTTACTCGTCGAGGACTAGCGGGGGGTATTCTAGCACAGATACGCAGTATTTT.

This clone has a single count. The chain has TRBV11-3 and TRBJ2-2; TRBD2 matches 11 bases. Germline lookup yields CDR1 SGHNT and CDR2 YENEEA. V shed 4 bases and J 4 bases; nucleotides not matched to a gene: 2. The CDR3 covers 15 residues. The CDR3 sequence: CASSSGLAGTGELFF. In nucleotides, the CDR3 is TGTGCCAGCAGCTCCGGACTAGCGGGCACCGGGGAGCTGTTTTTT.

CDR3 nucleotide sequence: TGTGCCAGTAGTCCAACAGGGGGCCGTGGGGCCAACGTCCTGACTTTC. Protein: CASSPTGGRGANVLTF. The gene calls are TRBV19 and TRBJ2-6; 9 nucleotides line up with TRBD1. In germline, CDR1 is LNHDA, CDR2 SQIVND (reference sequence). Losses at the gene ends were 5 bases for V and 3 bases for J; bases not matched to a gene: 5. CDR3 length: 16 amino acids. Looking up the rest from reference TRBV19 and TRBJ2-6 gives the full variable domain: DGGITQSPKYLFRKEGQNVTLSCEQNLNHDAMYWYRQDPGQGLRLIYYSQIVNDFQKGDIAEGYSVSREKKESFPLTVTSAQKNPTAFYLCASSPTGGRGANVLTFGAGSRLTVL.

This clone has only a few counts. CDR3 in DNA: TGTGCCAGCAGCCGCGAATTAGCGGGGTCCCTCTACAATGAGCAGTTCTTC. Protein: CASSRELAGSLYNEQFF. The J gene is TRBJ2-1, the V gene TRBV3-1 (or the pseudogene TRBV3-2), with 8 bases that match TRBD2. The CDR3 loop spans 17 amino acids. The germline gives CDR1 LGHDT, CDR2 YNNKEL (reference sequence). The V gene end was trimmed by 4 bases and the J gene end by 3 bases; junction bases not matched to a gene: 11.

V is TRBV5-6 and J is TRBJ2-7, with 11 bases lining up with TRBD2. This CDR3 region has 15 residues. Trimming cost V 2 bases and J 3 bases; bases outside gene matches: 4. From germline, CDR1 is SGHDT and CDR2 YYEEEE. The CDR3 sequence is CASSLPGLADYEQYF. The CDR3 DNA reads TGTGCCAGCAGCTTACCGGGACTAGCGGACTACGAGCAGTACTTC. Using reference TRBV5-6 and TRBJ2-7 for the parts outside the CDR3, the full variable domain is DAGVTQSPTHLIKTRGQQVTLRCSPKSGHDTVSWYQQALGQGPQFIFQYYEEEERQRGNFPDRFSGHQFPNYSSELNVNALLLGDSALYLCASSLPGLADYEQYFGPGTRLTVT.

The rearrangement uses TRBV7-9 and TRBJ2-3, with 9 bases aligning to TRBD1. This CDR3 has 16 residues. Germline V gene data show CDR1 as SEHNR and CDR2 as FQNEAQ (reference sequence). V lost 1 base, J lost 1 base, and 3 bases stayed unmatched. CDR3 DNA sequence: TGTGCCAGCAGCTTAGGGGACAGGGACCGCACAGATACGCAGTATTTT. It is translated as CASSLGDRDRTDTQYF.